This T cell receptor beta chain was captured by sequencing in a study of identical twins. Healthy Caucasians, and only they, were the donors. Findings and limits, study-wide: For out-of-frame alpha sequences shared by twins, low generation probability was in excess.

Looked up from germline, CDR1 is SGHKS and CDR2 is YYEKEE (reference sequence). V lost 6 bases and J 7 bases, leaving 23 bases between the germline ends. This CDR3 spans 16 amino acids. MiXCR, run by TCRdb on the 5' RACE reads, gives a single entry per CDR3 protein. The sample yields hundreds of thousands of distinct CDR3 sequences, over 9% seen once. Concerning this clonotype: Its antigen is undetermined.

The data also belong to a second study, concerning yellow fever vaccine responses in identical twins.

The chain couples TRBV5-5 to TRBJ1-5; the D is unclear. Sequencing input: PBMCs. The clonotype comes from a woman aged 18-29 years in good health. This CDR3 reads CASTLGGFGKRQPQHF. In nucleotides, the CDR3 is TGTGCCAGCACTCTCGGAGGGTTCGGGAAAAGACAGCCCCAGCATTTT. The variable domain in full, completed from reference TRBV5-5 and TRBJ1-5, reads DAGVTQSPTHLIKTRGQQVTLRCSPISGHKSVSWYQQVLGQGPQFIFQYYEKEERGRGNFPDRFSARQFPNYSSELNVNALLLGDSALYLCASTLGGFGKRQPQHFGDGTRLSIL.